These T cell receptor beta chains were read from a single sample in a study of T cell changes during pregnancy in multiple sclerosis. The repertoire was sequenced with immunoSEQ multiplex PCR; TCRdb's copy has only in-frame clones and lacks some. The sample lists 39,000 or so clones, roughly 90% occurring once. The sequencing used CD8+ T cells from peripheral blood mononuclear cells, collected before pregnancy. The receptors originated from a female donor with multiple sclerosis, enrolled in a pregnancy study. The CDR3 runs from the conserved cysteine through the conserved F or W. Each record gives: V gene, CDR3 length, CDR3 protein.

v_call: TRBV7-9
cdr3_length: 16
cdr3_aa: CASSPGVVGERDEQFF

v_call: TRBV19
cdr3_length: 14
cdr3_aa: CASSTNRMNTEAFF

v_call: TRBV7-9
cdr3_length: 15
cdr3_aa: CASSSRDRVIYEQYF

v_call: TRBV27
cdr3_length: 16
cdr3_aa: CASSLYPGSSYNEQFF

v_call: TRBV30
cdr3_length: 14
cdr3_aa: CAWSLAGQSYEQYF

v_call: TRBV27
cdr3_length: 16
cdr3_aa: CASRRGGGSSGNTIYF

v_call: TRBV27
cdr3_length: 13
cdr3_aa: CASSLNSYNEQFF

v_call: TRBV7-2
cdr3_length: 16
cdr3_aa: CASSLGKAGGVNTIYF

v_call: TRBV7-9
cdr3_length: 13
cdr3_aa: CASSSPGTERQHF

v_call: TRBV6-5
cdr3_length: 14
cdr3_aa: CASSVAGYTDTQYF

v_call: TRBV7-9
cdr3_length: 14
cdr3_aa: CASSLGLEPYEQYF

v_call: TRBV6-5
cdr3_length: 13
cdr3_aa: CASSYGARWGYTF

v_call: TRBV28
cdr3_length: 15
cdr3_aa: CASSPGTSGRGEQFF

v_call: TRBV4-1
cdr3_length: 14
cdr3_aa: CASSQGQSRQEAFF

v_call: TRBV27
cdr3_length: 16
cdr3_aa: CASSLLSGKNTGELFF

v_call: TRBV18
cdr3_length: 13
cdr3_aa: CASSQLHAGELFF

v_call: TRBV9
cdr3_length: 9
cdr3_aa: CASGDSYTF

v_call: TRBV27
cdr3_length: 14
cdr3_aa: CASSSSTGKNEQYF

v_call: TRBV29-1
cdr3_length: 13
cdr3_aa: CSVGTQRNTEAFF

v_call: TRBV7-6
cdr3_length: 17
cdr3_aa: CASSLSTSGSITGELFF

v_call: TRBV19
cdr3_length: 17
cdr3_aa: CASSVKGNLWGNQPQHF

v_call: TRBV18
cdr3_length: 11
cdr3_aa: CASSPGSEQFF

v_call: TRBV13
cdr3_length: 14
cdr3_aa: CASSIGRRTDTQYF

v_call: TRBV6-1
cdr3_length: 14
cdr3_aa: CASSESPGIQPQHF

v_call: TRBV6-4
cdr3_length: 17
cdr3_aa: CASSDEGDRDAGNTIYF

v_call: TRBV10-3
cdr3_length: 17
cdr3_aa: CAISSLPGTSGTDTQYF

v_call: TRBV10-3
cdr3_length: 15
cdr3_aa: CAITRGERDTDTQYF

v_call: TRBV28
cdr3_length: 17
cdr3_aa: CASSLIGSEVGNQPQHF

v_call: TRBV7-2
cdr3_length: 15
cdr3_aa: CASSVRQGPTGELFF

v_call: TRBV10-3
cdr3_length: 11
cdr3_aa: CAINGADTQYF

v_call: TRBV7-3
cdr3_length: 15
cdr3_aa: CASSSSGGAQDTQYF

v_call: TRBV9
cdr3_length: 14
cdr3_aa: CASSRQGRNEKLFF

v_call: TRBV4-2
cdr3_length: 19
cdr3_aa: CASSQKWASGDPRGDTQYF

v_call: TRBV11-2
cdr3_length: 14
cdr3_aa: CASSLGTYGEKLFF

v_call: TRBV28
cdr3_length: 16
cdr3_aa: CASTPLTGATNEKLFF

v_call: TRBV6-6
cdr3_length: 16
cdr3_aa: CASSYSRDGETDTQYF

v_call: TRBV19
cdr3_length: 13
cdr3_aa: CASSAIRGTEAFF

v_call: TRBV6-4
cdr3_length: 14
cdr3_aa: CASSAGQGGDTQYF

v_call: TRBV6-1
cdr3_length: 15
cdr3_aa: CASSEVAAVRDTQYF

v_call: TRBV6-6
cdr3_length: 13
cdr3_aa: CASSFSANEKLFF

v_call: TRBV6-4
cdr3_length: 15
cdr3_aa: CASNVPGQGTDTQYF

v_call: TRBV5-4
cdr3_length: 14
cdr3_aa: CASSHGTEQETQYF